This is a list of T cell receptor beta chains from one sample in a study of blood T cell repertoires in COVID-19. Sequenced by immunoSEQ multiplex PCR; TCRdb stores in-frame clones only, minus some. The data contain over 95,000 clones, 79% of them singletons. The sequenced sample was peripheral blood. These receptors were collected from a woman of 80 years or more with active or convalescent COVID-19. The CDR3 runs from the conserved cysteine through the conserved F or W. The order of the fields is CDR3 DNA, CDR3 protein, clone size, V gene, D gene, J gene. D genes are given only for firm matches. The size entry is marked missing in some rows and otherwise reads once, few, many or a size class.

DNA: TGTGCCAGCAGCCAGGACAGGAACACTGAAGCTTTCTTT; CDR3: CASSQDRNTEAFF; size: .; V: TRBV14; D: .; J: TRBJ1-1
DNA: TGTGCCAGCAGCTTAGCGGCAGGGCTTTATGGCTACACCTTC; CDR3: CASSLAAGLYGYTF; size: many; V: TRBV7-9; D: .; J: TRBJ1-2
DNA: TGTGCCAGCAGCTCCGCGACAGGGGTGCTCAATTCACCCCTCCACTTT; CDR3: CASSSATGVLNSPLHF; size: .; V: TRBV5-1; D: TRBD1; J: TRBJ1-6
DNA: TGTGCCAGCAGCGCGAGGACAGACACCACAGATACGCAGTATTTT; CDR3: CASSARTDTTDTQYF; size: .; V: TRBV9; D: .; J: TRBJ2-3
DNA: TGCGCCAGCAGCTTTGGGACAGGGATTGGCGAGCAGTACTTC; CDR3: CASSFGTGIGEQYF; size: once; V: TRBV5-1; D: TRBD1; J: TRBJ2-7
DNA: TGCGCCAGCGCGGAGGTTGTCCAGGGGCAAAGCTCCTATAATTCACCCCTCCACTTT; CDR3: CASAEVVQGQSSYNSPLHF; size: .; V: TRBV4-1; D: .; J: TRBJ1-6
DNA: TGTGCCAGCACTAGCGGTAGCACAGATACGCAGTATTTT; CDR3: CASTSGSTDTQYF; size: .; V: TRBV6-5; D: TRBD2; J: TRBJ2-3
DNA: TGTGCCACCAGAGCTAGCGGGAGGGCCTACAATGAGCAGTTCTTC; CDR3: CATRASGRAYNEQFF; size: few; V: TRBV24-1; D: TRBD2; J: TRBJ2-1
DNA: TGCGCCAGCAGCCAAGGACCAGCGGGACACCAGAACACTGAAGCTTTCTTT; CDR3: CASSQGPAGHQNTEAFF; size: once; V: TRBV4-1; D: .; J: TRBJ1-1
DNA: TGTGCCAGCAGTTTATCCGGGACAGGCGCATACTATGGCTACACCTTC; CDR3: CASSLSGTGAYYGYTF; size: .; V: TRBV27; D: TRBD1; J: TRBJ1-2
DNA: TGTGCCAGCAGCTTCGCCCAGGATGGCTACACCTTC; CDR3: CASSFAQDGYTF; size: .; V: TRBV9; D: .; J: TRBJ1-2
DNA: TGTGCCAGCAGGGGACAGCGTAATCCTTATTCCTACGAGCAGTACTTC; CDR3: CASRGQRNPYSYEQYF; size: .; V: TRBV27; D: TRBD1; J: TRBJ2-7
DNA: TGCGCCAGCAGCTCCGGGACAGGGGGCTCGTGGGCTGACGAGCAGTACTTC; CDR3: CASSSGTGGSWADEQYF; size: .; V: TRBV5-1; D: TRBD1; J: TRBJ2-7
DNA: TGTGCCAGCAGTGTCCCATCCTACAATGAGCAGTTCTTC; CDR3: CASSVPSYNEQFF; size: .; V: TRBV25-1; D: .; J: TRBJ2-1
DNA: TGTGCCAGCAGCCGAGTACTAGCGGGAGCCGATGAGCAGTTCTTC; CDR3: CASSRVLAGADEQFF; size: .; V: TRBV7-9; D: TRBD2; J: TRBJ2-1
DNA: TGTGCCAGCAGCCCCGAGGTTGGAGGGTTTCCCGGGGAGCTGTTTTTT; CDR3: CASSPEVGGFPGELFF; size: .; V: TRBV7-3; D: .; J: TRBJ2-2
DNA: TGCAGCGTTCGGACAGGGACGGGGGAGACCCAGTACTTC; CDR3: CSVRTGTGETQYF; size: few; V: TRBV29-1; D: TRBD1; J: TRBJ2-5
DNA: TGTGCCAGCAGCGTAGAACCAGGACTAGCGGGAAAGGGCGGGGAGCTGTTTTTT; CDR3: CASSVEPGLAGKGGELFF; size: .; V: TRBV9; D: TRBD2; J: TRBJ2-2
DNA: TGTGCCAGCAGCTTGGGTCCTCGAGGGAATCAGCCCCAGCATTTT; CDR3: CASSLGPRGNQPQHF; size: .; V: TRBV5-8; D: .; J: TRBJ1-5
DNA: TGTGCCAGCAGCCAAGATCTGTCGAATGCGGACTATGGCTACACCTTC; CDR3: CASSQDLSNADYGYTF; size: once; V: TRBV4-2; D: .; J: TRBJ1-2
DNA: TGTGCCAGCAGCCGGACAGGGGGCGCGGGCACCGGGGAGCTGTTTTTT; CDR3: CASSRTGGAGTGELFF; size: .; V: TRBV9; D: TRBD1; J: TRBJ2-2
DNA: TGTGCCAGCAGCCACAGGCAGGTGGGCGAAAAACTGTTTTTT; CDR3: CASSHRQVGEKLFF; size: .; V: TRBV28; D: .; J: TRBJ1-4
DNA: TGTGCCAGCAGCTTAGCGAACGGGAGAGACTACGAGCAGTACTTC; CDR3: CASSLANGRDYEQYF; size: .; V: TRBV7-6; D: .; J: TRBJ2-7
DNA: TGTGCCAGCAGCCTTGACAGGGGTAGTGAAAAACTGTTTTTT; CDR3: CASSLDRGSEKLFF; size: .; V: TRBV5-6; D: TRBD1; J: TRBJ1-4
DNA: TGTGCCAGCGGGCCGGGACTCGTAAATGAAAAACTGTTTTTT; CDR3: CASGPGLVNEKLFF; size: .; V: TRBV9; D: .; J: TRBJ1-4
DNA: TGTGCCAGCAGTTCACCGACAGGGGGGTTTGGTGAAGCTTTCTTT; CDR3: CASSSPTGGFGEAFF; size: once; V: TRBV6-5; D: TRBD1; J: TRBJ1-1
DNA: TGCGCCAGCAGCGCCTCCGGACTAGATTACTACGAGCAGTACTTC; CDR3: CASSASGLDYYEQYF; size: .; V: TRBV5-1; D: TRBD2; J: TRBJ2-7
DNA: TGTGCCAGCCACACCCAAGGGACAGGGGGAGAAAAACTGTTTTTT; CDR3: CASHTQGTGGEKLFF; size: once; V: TRBV28; D: TRBD1; J: TRBJ1-4
DNA: TGTGCCAGCAGTAACTATGGAGATACGCAGTATTTT; CDR3: CASSNYGDTQYF; size: .; V: TRBV12-3/TRBV12-4; D: .; J: TRBJ2-3
DNA: TGTGCCAGCAGCTTAGTGTCTCTAGCGGGATTAAAAGAGACCCAGTACTTC; CDR3: CASSLVSLAGLKETQYF; size: .; V: TRBV7-6; D: TRBD2; J: TRBJ2-5
DNA: TGTGCCACCAGCACCCTTATCCAAGAGGCCGGGGAGCTGTTTTTT; CDR3: CATSTLIQEAGELFF; size: .; V: TRBV15; D: .; J: TRBJ2-2
DNA: TGTGCCAGCAGATACGGGCCTAACTATGGCTACACCTTC; CDR3: CASRYGPNYGYTF; size: .; V: TRBV6-5; D: .; J: TRBJ1-2
DNA: TGCGCCAGCAGCCAAGATCGGGGACAGGGGGTCCAGCCCCAGCATTTT; CDR3: CASSQDRGQGVQPQHF; size: once; V: TRBV4-3; D: TRBD1; J: TRBJ1-5
DNA: TGTGCCAGCAGCTTAACGTCGGGGAATACGCAGTATTTT; CDR3: CASSLTSGNTQYF; size: .; V: TRBV7-3; D: .; J: TRBJ2-3
DNA: TGTGCCAGCAGCTTAGGTCTAGCGGGAGGCCACAATGAGCAGTTCTTC; CDR3: CASSLGLAGGHNEQFF; size: few; V: TRBV11-2; D: TRBD2; J: TRBJ2-1
DNA: TGTGCCAGCAGCCTGGGGACAGGGGTAAGGGGGCAGTACTTC; CDR3: CASSLGTGVRGQYF; size: .; V: TRBV3-1/TRBV3-2; D: TRBD1; J: TRBJ2-7
DNA: TGTGCCACCAGCACCAGGCACGGAAACACCATATATTTT; CDR3: CATSTRHGNTIYF; size: .; V: TRBV15; D: .; J: TRBJ1-3
DNA: TGTGCCAGCAGCTTGGGGACAGGGGGAACCGGGGAGCTGTTTTTT; CDR3: CASSLGTGGTGELFF; size: .; V: TRBV5-1; D: TRBD1; J: TRBJ2-2
DNA: TGTGCCAGCAGTGGGGCGGCGGACTCCTACGAGCAGTACTTC; CDR3: CASSGAADSYEQYF; size: .; V: TRBV6-2/TRBV6-3; D: .; J: TRBJ2-7
DNA: TGCAGCGTTGCACAGGGTCGCACCGGGGAGCTGTTTTTT; CDR3: CSVAQGRTGELFF; size: .; V: TRBV29-1; D: .; J: TRBJ2-2
DNA: TGTGCCAGCAGTGGGCAGGTCGAGACCCAAGCTTTCTTT; CDR3: CASSGQVETQAFF; size: .; V: TRBV2; D: .; J: TRBJ1-1
DNA: TGTGCCATCAGTGTTAGACTAGCGGGAGGTTCCTACAATGAGCAGTTCTTC; CDR3: CAISVRLAGGSYNEQFF; size: .; V: TRBV10-3; D: TRBD2; J: TRBJ2-1
DNA: TGTGCCAGCAGTTTGAGAGGGAGCGCTTTCTTT; CDR3: CASSLRGSAFF; size: .; V: TRBV12-3/TRBV12-4; D: .; J: TRBJ1-1
DNA: TGTGCCAGCAGTCCCGGGAACGGCGATGAGCAGTTCTTC; CDR3: CASSPGNGDEQFF; size: .; V: TRBV28; D: .; J: TRBJ2-1
DNA: TGTGCCAGCAGGAGACAGGGGTCTTCCTACGAGCAGTACTTC; CDR3: CASRRQGSSYEQYF; size: .; V: TRBV6-5; D: TRBD1; J: TRBJ2-7